These 18 T cell receptor beta chains were sequenced from one sample in a study of CD8+ T cells in alopecia areata. Sequencing templates came from extracted RNA that was reverse transcribed into cDNA. Profiling relied on immunoSEQ multiplex PCR, and the TCRdb table lists in-frame clones only, not all of them. The profile shows about 160,000 clones, around 59% of them singletons. Treatment here: oral pan-JAK inhibitor, 5-10 mg twice daily. Specimen: CD4+ T cells sorted from blood, collected at week 24, from a patient treated with tofacitinib. Source of these receptors: a human donor with alopecia areata.

The chain employs TRBV30 and TRBJ1-2, with D uncertain. There are 12 residues in the CDR3. Looked up from germline, CDR1 is GTSNPN and CDR2 is SVGIG (reference sequence). V lost 4 bases and J 3 bases, leaving 9 bases between the germline ends. In DNA, the CDR3 is TGTGCCTGGAACAAGTTGGACTATGGCTACACCTTC. Its protein product is CAWNKLDYGYTF.

The chain joins TRBV5-1 to TRBJ2-5; D is undetermined. Germline CDR1 and CDR2: SGHRS and YFSETQ. The CDR3 loop spans 13 amino acids. V lost 3 bases and J lost 2, with 8 bases in between. The CDR3 loop reads CASSSSYQETQYF. CDR3 sequence (DNA): TGCGCCAGCAGCTCATCTTATCAAGAGACCCAGTACTTC.

This chain uses TRBV30 with TRBJ1-3, with D perhaps matching TRBD1 (6 bases). The CDR3 sequence is 14 residues long. Trimming left V 0 bases short and J 5 bases short, with 11 bases between. Germline lookup yields CDR1 GTSNPN and CDR2 SVGIG (reference sequence). This chain's CDR3 is CAWSVPRGRNTIYF. The CDR3 coding sequence is TGTGCCTGGAGTGTCCCCAGGGGAAGAAACACCATATATTTT.

This clone appeared once. Other DNA sequences in the sample encode the same CDR3. The rearrangement links TRBV30 to TRBJ1-2; TRBD1 matches 7 bases. Germline V gene data show CDR1 as GTSNPN and CDR2 as SVGIG (reference sequence). This CDR3 has 14 amino acids. V dropped 0 bases and J dropped 4; count of bases not matched to a gene: 5. The CDR3: CAWSVTGVSYGYTF. DNA of the CDR3: TGTGCCTGGAGTGTAACAGGGGTGTCCTATGGCTACACCTTC.

The chain has TRBV4-1 and TRBJ1-1, with TRBD1 matching 10 bases. In germline, CDR1 is MGHRA, CDR2 YSYEKL. The J segment lost 3 bases and the V segment lost 4 bases, leaving 5 bases of the junction unmatched. The CDR3 runs 15 residues. This CDR3 is CASSLRTGGYTEAFF. The CDR3 nucleotides read TGCGCCAGCAGCCTGAGGACAGGGGGGTACACTGAAGCTTTCTTT.

V is TRBV23-1 and J is TRBJ1-2; D is perhaps TRBD1 (5 bases). TRBV23-1 is sorted into the ORF group, with uncertain function. This CDR3 contains 14 residues. The V end lost 0 bases, the J end lost 8 bases, and 13 bases lay between the germline ends. CDR3 sequence reads: CASSQSKQARGYTF. The CDR3 DNA is TGCGCCAGCAGTCAATCGAAACAGGCTAGGGGCTACACCTTC.

The chain recombines TRBV29-1 with TRBJ2-3; TRBD2 matches 7 bases. Germline V gene lookup returns CDR1 SQVTM and CDR2 ANQGSEA. V was pared by 4 bases and J by 2 bases, with 15 bases of the junction left unmatched. CDR3 length: 17 residues. CDR3: CSVAGVFRAGNTDTQYF. CDR3 bases: TGCAGCGTTGCGGGGGTATTCCGAGCGGGGAACACAGATACGCAGTATTTT.

This clone was detected a few times. The chain's CDR3 is CAWSVITEAFF. CDR3 nucleotides: TGTGCCTGGAGTGTAATTACTGAAGCTTTCTTT. The chain carries TRBV30 and TRBJ1-1; D not certain. Germline V gene data show CDR1 as GTSNPN and CDR2 as SVGIG (reference sequence). The CDR3 runs to 11 residues. The V end was cut by 0 bases, the J end by 5 bases, with 4 bases between.

The rearrangement uses TRBV6-1 and TRBJ2-6; D is unclear. This CDR3 is 17 amino acids long. The germline CDR1 and CDR2 sequences are MNHNS and SASEGT. Trimming shortened V by 1 base and J by 0 bases, and 10 bases separated the two germline ends. The CDR3 DNA reads TGTGCCAGCAGTGAAGGGTACACGAGCTCTGGGGCCAACGTCCTGACTTTC. This sequence encodes CASSEGYTSSGANVLTF.

This clone was found a few times. The germline gene is not matched at one end of the junction; a read error may be the cause. The gene calls are TRBV30 and TRBJ1-2; D is uncertain. Germline CDR1 and CDR2: GTSNPN and SVGIG (reference sequence). There are 11 residues in the CDR3. The CDR3 DNA reads as TGTGCCTGGAGTGTAGTGGCGATGCCGGTATTC. It specifies CAWSVVAMPVF.

This rearrangement joins TRBV30 to TRBJ1-4; 8 nucleotides match TRBD1. The length of the CDR3 is 15 residues. The germline gives CDR1 GTSNPN, CDR2 SVGIG (reference sequence). The DNA for the CDR3 is TGTGCTGGACAGGGCCTCCCCTCAACTAATGAAAAACTGTTTTTT. The encoded protein is CAGQGLPSTNEKLFF.

The V gene is TRBV29-1, the J gene TRBJ2-5; D may be TRBD1 (6 bases). Germline values: CDR1 SQVTM, CDR2 ANQGSEA. The CDR3 covers 12 residues. Trimming cost V 7 bases and J 4 bases, with 13 bases left between them. The CDR3 nucleotides are TGCAGCGCCGACAGGACAAGAGAGACCCAGTACTTC. It yields the protein CSADRTRETQYF.

This clone was seen only once. The V call is TRBV27, the J call TRBJ2-1; D not resolved. CDR1 MNHEY and CDR2 SMNVEV come from the germline V gene (reference sequence). The CDR3 contains 13 residues. V lost 5 bases, J lost 2 bases, and 7 bases lay in between. CDR3 region: CASSTQTYNEQFF. CDR3 nucleotides: TGTGCCAGCAGTACCCAGACCTACAATGAGCAGTTCTTC.

The chain recombines TRBV6-1 with TRBJ2-3; 11 bases are shared with TRBD2. The CDR3 extends over 17 amino acids. Per germline, CDR1 MNHNS and CDR2 SASEGT. J gave up 2 bases and V 3 bases, and 7 bases lay outside the gene matches. The CDR3 DNA sequence: TGTGCCAGCAGTGAGAGCCCACTAGCGGGGGACACAGATACGCAGTATTTT. Amino acids: CASSESPLAGDTDTQYF.

The V and J genes are TRBV20-1 and TRBJ2-5; no clear D gene. The V and J ends lost 2 bases and 6 bases respectively, with 7 bases between them. This CDR3 has 11 amino acids. CDR1 and CDR2 (germline): DFQATT, SNEGSKA (reference sequence). Written as DNA, the CDR3 is TGCAGTGCTAGATTTGGAAAGACCCAGTACTTC. Its translation is CSARFGKTQYF.

The chain joins TRBV2 to TRBJ2-5; no clear D gene. Germline CDR1 is SNHLY and CDR2 is FYNNEI. Trimming cost V 1 base and J 1 base, with 1 base left between them. The CDR3 spans 12 residues. The CDR3 spells CASSEGQETQYF. CDR3 in DNA: TGTGCCAGCAGTGAAGGCCAAGAGACCCAGTACTTC.

The chain employs TRBV6-1 and TRBJ2-1; possibly TRBD2 for D (6 bases). This CDR3 has 13 amino acids. In germline, CDR1 is MNHNS, CDR2 SASEGT. V lost 6 bases and J lost 6, with 12 bases in between. The CDR3 sequence is CASRVGGFNEQFF. The CDR3 nucleotides read TGTGCCAGCAGGGTGGGGGGATTCAATGAGCAGTTCTTC.

The chain has TRBV2 and TRBJ2-6, with 7 bases lining up with TRBD1. CDR1 is SNHLY and CDR2 is FYNNEI in the germline V gene. V shed 10 bases, J shed 2 bases, and the junction held 11 bases outside the gene matches. This CDR3 is 16 amino acids long. In DNA form, the CDR3 reads TGTGCCACCCGTCCCGGGACAGTGACTGGGGCCAACGTCCTGACTTTC. This sequence encodes CATRPGTVTGANVLTF.